Below, one T cell receptor (beta chain) is given with its context. The record originates from a study of control samples from healthy donors and cancer patients. Sequenced by immunoSEQ multiplex PCR; TCRdb stores in-frame clones only, minus some. The repertoire holds around 74,000 clones, with approximately 92% as singletons. From germline, CDR1 is LGHNA and CDR2 YSLEER. The V end lost 2 bases, the J end lost 2 bases, and 15 bases lay between the germline ends. The CDR3 extends over 16 amino acids. This TCR was sampled from a woman aged 60-75 years in good health. This chain joins TRBV4-3 and TRBJ2-5, with D uncertain. What was sequenced was blood. The CDR3 coding sequence is TGCGCCAGCAGCCAACAACAGAGACTGGGACAAGAGACCCAGTACTTC. Translation gives CASSQQQRLGQETQYF.